The rows below give T cell receptor beta chains drawn from one sample of a study of T cell responses to AZD1222 COVID-19 vaccine. The repertoire was sequenced with immunoSEQ multiplex PCR; TCRdb's copy has only in-frame clones and lacks some. In the table there are about 120,000 clones, over 80% of which are singletons. This specimen was peripheral blood, taken on day 0 of AZD1222 vaccination. Source of these receptors: an adult in good health. Both conserved end residues are part of each CDR3. D genes are given only for firm matches. Size is stated for part of the rows, as once, few or many counts, or as a class when the clone is expanded.

cdr3_aa: CASSSRDRAYGYTF
cdr3_nt: TGTGCCAGCAGCTCCCGGGACAGGGCCTATGGCTACACCTTC
d_call: TRBD1
clone_size: .
v_call: TRBV7-2
j_call: TRBJ1-2

cdr3_aa: CASSTGTGKYEQFF
cdr3_nt: TGCGCCAGCAGCACAGGGACAGGGAAGTATGAGCAGTTCTTC
d_call: TRBD1
clone_size: .
v_call: TRBV5-1
j_call: TRBJ2-1

cdr3_aa: CATSRELLGGSSGNTIYF
cdr3_nt: TGTGCCACCAGCAGAGAATTGTTGGGCGGGAGCTCTGGAAACACCATATATTTT
d_call: .
clone_size: .
v_call: TRBV15
j_call: TRBJ1-3

cdr3_aa: CASSESFRGGKETQYF
cdr3_nt: TGCGCCAGCAGTGAGTCGTTTAGGGGGGGCAAAGAGACCCAGTACTTC
d_call: .
clone_size: .
v_call: TRBV10-1
j_call: TRBJ2-5

cdr3_aa: CASSFGKGARIEQYF
cdr3_nt: .
d_call: .
clone_size: .
v_call: TRBV12-1
j_call: TRBJ2-7

cdr3_aa: CASSIQGASEAFF
cdr3_nt: TGTGCCAGTAGTATACAGGGGGCCTCTGAAGCTTTCTTT
d_call: TRBD1
clone_size: .
v_call: TRBV19
j_call: TRBJ1-1

cdr3_aa: CASSILQGIDQPQHF
cdr3_nt: TGTGCCAGTAGTATATTACAGGGGATAGATCAGCCCCAGCATTTT
d_call: TRBD1
clone_size: .
v_call: TRBV19
j_call: TRBJ1-5

cdr3_aa: CASSYSTQGLSGNTIYF
cdr3_nt: TGTGCCAGCAGTTACTCGACCCAGGGGCTCTCTGGAAACACCATATATTTT
d_call: .
clone_size: .
v_call: TRBV6-2/TRBV6-3
j_call: TRBJ1-3

cdr3_aa: CASSPAWGEAFF
cdr3_nt: TGTGCCAGTAGCCCAGCCTGGGGAGAAGCTTTCTTT
d_call: .
clone_size: .
v_call: TRBV19
j_call: TRBJ1-1

cdr3_aa: CASSWTSENTEAFF
cdr3_nt: TGTGCCAGCAGCTGGACATCTGAGAACACTGAAGCTTTCTTT
d_call: .
clone_size: .
v_call: TRBV7-2
j_call: TRBJ1-1

cdr3_aa: CASSQRSSYEQYF
cdr3_nt: TGTGCCAGCAGCCAACGGAGCTCCTACGAGCAGTACTTC
d_call: .
clone_size: .
v_call: TRBV3-1/TRBV3-2
j_call: TRBJ2-7

cdr3_aa: CASSFPLADTQYF
cdr3_nt: TGTGCCAGCAGTTTCCCTTTGGCAGATACGCAGTATTTT
d_call: .
clone_size: .
v_call: TRBV28
j_call: TRBJ2-3

cdr3_aa: CASSTPDGGQPQHF
cdr3_nt: TGTGCCAGTAGTACTCCTGACGGGGGTCAGCCCCAGCATTTT
d_call: .
clone_size: .
v_call: TRBV19
j_call: TRBJ1-5

cdr3_aa: CASSEDVRARGYTF
cdr3_nt: TGTGCCAGCAGTGAAGACGTACGGGCTCGTGGCTACACCTTC
d_call: .
clone_size: .
v_call: TRBV6-1
j_call: TRBJ1-2

cdr3_aa: CASSFRGANYGYTF
cdr3_nt: TGTGCCAGCAGTTTTCGTGGGGCTAACTATGGCTACACCTTC
d_call: .
clone_size: .
v_call: TRBV28
j_call: TRBJ1-2

cdr3_aa: CASRATESSYNEQFF
cdr3_nt: TGTGCCAGCCGGGCCACAGAAAGCTCCTACAATGAGCAGTTCTTC
d_call: .
clone_size: .
v_call: TRBV7-8
j_call: TRBJ2-1

cdr3_aa: CASNPGTRNTGELFF
cdr3_nt: TGTGCCAGTAACCCCGGGACGAGGAACACCGGGGAGCTGTTTTTT
d_call: .
clone_size: .
v_call: TRBV6-6
j_call: TRBJ2-2

cdr3_aa: CASSIGAYDPYEQYF
cdr3_nt: TGTGCCAGTAGTATTGGGGCCTACGACCCCTACGAGCAGTACTTC
d_call: .
clone_size: .
v_call: TRBV19
j_call: TRBJ2-7

cdr3_aa: CATSDPATGATSTDTQYF
cdr3_nt: TGTGCCACCAGTGATCCAGCGACGGGGGCAACTAGCACAGATACGCAGTATTTT
d_call: .
clone_size: .
v_call: TRBV24-1
j_call: TRBJ2-3

cdr3_aa: CAWSPPPGVGTEAFF
cdr3_nt: TGTGCCTGGAGTCCCCCCCCAGGGGTCGGCACTGAAGCTTTCTTT
d_call: .
clone_size: .
v_call: TRBV30
j_call: TRBJ1-1

cdr3_aa: CSVGSPGQGYGYTF
cdr3_nt: TGCAGCGTTGGCTCCCCTGGACAGGGCTATGGCTACACCTTC
d_call: TRBD1
clone_size: .
v_call: TRBV29-1
j_call: TRBJ1-2

cdr3_aa: CASSIPSETQYF
cdr3_nt: TGTGCCAGTAGTATACCTTCAGAGACCCAGTACTTC
d_call: .
clone_size: once
v_call: TRBV19
j_call: TRBJ2-5

cdr3_aa: CAISEDYEETQYF
cdr3_nt: TGTGCCATCAGTGAGGACTACGAAGAGACCCAGTACTTC
d_call: .
clone_size: .
v_call: TRBV10-3
j_call: TRBJ2-5

cdr3_aa: CASSQDRGRAGYTF
cdr3_nt: TGCGCCAGCAGCCAAGACAGGGGGCGGGCTGGCTACACCTTC
d_call: TRBD1
clone_size: .
v_call: TRBV4-3
j_call: TRBJ1-2

cdr3_aa: CATSSRPGMEYF
cdr3_nt: TGTGCCACCAGCAGCCGACCAGGGATGGAGTATTTT
d_call: .
clone_size: .
v_call: TRBV15
j_call: TRBJ2-3

cdr3_aa: CASNRDSWWEDTQYF
cdr3_nt: TGTGCCAGCAATCGGGACAGCTGGTGGGAAGATACGCAGTATTTT
d_call: TRBD1
clone_size: .
v_call: TRBV7-9
j_call: TRBJ2-3

cdr3_aa: CASSLVGRDSPLHF
cdr3_nt: TGTGCCAGCAGCTTAGTTGGCAGGGATTCACCCCTCCACTTT
d_call: .
clone_size: .
v_call: TRBV7-6
j_call: TRBJ1-6

cdr3_aa: CASSRSTPGSEQYF
cdr3_nt: TGTGCCAGCAGCCGCTCGACTCCGGGGAGCGAGCAGTACTTC
d_call: .
clone_size: once
v_call: TRBV14
j_call: TRBJ2-7

cdr3_aa: CASSYASQLSNQPQHF
cdr3_nt: TGTGCCAGCAGTTACGCCAGTCAACTTAGCAATCAGCCCCAGCATTTT
d_call: .
clone_size: few
v_call: TRBV6-2/TRBV6-3
j_call: TRBJ1-5

cdr3_aa: CASTPDSSYNSPLHF
cdr3_nt: TGTGCCAGCACCCCTGACAGCTCCTATAATTCACCCCTCCACTTT
d_call: .
clone_size: .
v_call: TRBV7-9
j_call: TRBJ1-6

cdr3_aa: CASIGVQGYTF
cdr3_nt: TGTGCCAGCATCGGGGTACAGGGCTACACCTTC
d_call: .
clone_size: .
v_call: TRBV7-2
j_call: TRBJ1-2

cdr3_aa: CASSLLKIFVDSFPYEQYF
cdr3_nt: TGTGCCAGCAGTTTATTAAAAATATTTGTGGACAGTTTCCCCTACGAGCAGTACTTC
d_call: .
clone_size: .
v_call: TRBV28
j_call: TRBJ2-7

cdr3_aa: CASSVGGIAGNTIYF
cdr3_nt: TGTGCCAGCAGCGTAGGGGGAATCGCTGGAAACACCATATATTTT
d_call: .
clone_size: .
v_call: TRBV9
j_call: TRBJ1-3

cdr3_aa: CASMWGTSVYNEQFF
cdr3_nt: TGTGCCAGCATGTGGGGGACTAGCGTATACAATGAGCAGTTCTTC
d_call: TRBD2
clone_size: .
v_call: TRBV28
j_call: TRBJ2-1

cdr3_aa: CASSLGGPYEQYF
cdr3_nt: TGTGCCAGCAGCTTGGGGGGCCCCTACGAGCAGTACTTC
d_call: .
clone_size: .
v_call: TRBV5-6
j_call: TRBJ2-7

cdr3_aa: CASSPFQGGVAVTQYF
cdr3_nt: TGTGCCAGCAGCCCCTTCCAGGGGGGGGTGGCTGTTACGCAGTATTTT
d_call: .
clone_size: .
v_call: TRBV9
j_call: TRBJ2-3

cdr3_aa: CASSIQSGAYNSPLHF
cdr3_nt: TGTGCCAGTAGTATACAATCAGGAGCCTATAATTCACCCCTCCACTTT
d_call: .
clone_size: .
v_call: TRBV19
j_call: TRBJ1-6

cdr3_aa: CASSNTQTSIEQYF
cdr3_nt: TGTGCCAGCAGTAATACGCAGACTAGCATAGAGCAGTACTTC
d_call: TRBD2
clone_size: .
v_call: TRBV6-2/TRBV6-3
j_call: TRBJ2-7

cdr3_aa: CASSLALRQGSGYTF
cdr3_nt: TGTGCCAGCAGCTTAGCTCTTAGACAGGGAAGTGGCTACACCTTC
d_call: TRBD1
clone_size: few
v_call: TRBV7-2
j_call: TRBJ1-2

cdr3_aa: CASSLVVGGGNQPQHF
cdr3_nt: TGCGCCAGCAGCCTTGTGGTCGGGGGAGGCAATCAGCCCCAGCATTTT
d_call: .
clone_size: few
v_call: TRBV4-1
j_call: TRBJ1-5

cdr3_aa: CASRVGSNYGYTF
cdr3_nt: TGTGCCAGCAGAGTCGGGTCTAACTATGGCTACACCTTC
d_call: .
clone_size: .
v_call: TRBV6-5
j_call: TRBJ1-2